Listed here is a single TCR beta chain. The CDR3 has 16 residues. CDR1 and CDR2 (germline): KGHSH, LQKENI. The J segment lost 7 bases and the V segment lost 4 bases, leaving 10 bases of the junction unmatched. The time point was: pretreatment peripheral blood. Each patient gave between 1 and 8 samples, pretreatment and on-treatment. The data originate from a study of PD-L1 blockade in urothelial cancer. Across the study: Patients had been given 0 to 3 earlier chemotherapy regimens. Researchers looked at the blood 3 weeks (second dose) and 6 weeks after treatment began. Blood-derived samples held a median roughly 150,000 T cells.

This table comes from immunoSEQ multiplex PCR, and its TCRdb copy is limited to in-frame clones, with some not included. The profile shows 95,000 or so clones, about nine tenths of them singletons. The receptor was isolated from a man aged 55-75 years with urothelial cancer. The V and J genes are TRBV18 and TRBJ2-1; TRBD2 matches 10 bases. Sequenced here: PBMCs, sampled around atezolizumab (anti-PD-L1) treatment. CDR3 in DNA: TGTGCCAGCTCACTACAGCGGGAGGGCCTAGGAAATGAGCAGTTCTTC. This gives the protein CASSLQREGLGNEQFF.